Listed here are 28 T cell receptor beta chains from one sample, sequenced in a study of low-dose radiotherapy and immunotherapy resistance in tumors. Time point defined: after trial treatment. Treatment meaning: LDRT plus nivolumab, ipilimumab, low-dose cyclophosphamide and aspirin (RACIN trial). Primers targeting TRAV and TRBV primed first-strand cDNA, covering alpha and beta chains. Amplification of TCRs used a constant-region primer and V-primer adapter for roughly 21 PCR cycles. TCRdb independently ran MiXCR on the reads; one entry per CDR3 protein. This table holds 80,000 or so distinct CDR3 sequences, 15% to 20% found once. The sequenced sample was PBMCs, obtained after low-dose radiotherapy plus immunotherapy. These receptors came from a male donor with prostate cancer.

This clonotype appeared many times. The chain has TRBV10-3 and TRBJ2-3; D call uncertain. Trimming removed 7 bases from V and 5 bases from J, with 7 bases in between. CDR1 and CDR2 (germline): ENHRY, SYGVKD. The CDR3 is 11 residues long. The CDR3 nucleotides are TGTGCCATCACCGAAGAAGATACGCAGTATTTT. It is translated as CAITEEDTQYF.

Concerning this clonotype: One base separates it from a far larger clone, so it is likely a read error. V and J are TRBV2 and TRBJ2-1; 11 bases agree with TRBD2. Germline V CDR1 and CDR2: SNHLY, FYNNEI. There are 16 residues in the CDR3. V lost 6 bases and J lost 10; bases outside the gene matches: 14. The chain's CDR3 is CASSVRTSGSFYEQFF. The CDR3 bases are TGTGCCAGCAGCGTTCGAACTAGCGGGAGCTTCTACGAGCAGTTCTTC.

The chain joins TRBV7-2 to TRBJ2-6; D gene unclear. Trimming stripped 2 bases from V and 2 bases from J, with 13 bases between. This CDR3 is built from 17 residues. Germline CDR1 SGHTA, CDR2 FQGNSA. CDR3 in amino acids: CASSLLGTLAGANVLTF. CDR3 in DNA: TGTGCCAGCAGCTTACTGGGTACTTTGGCTGGGGCCAACGTCCTGACTTTC.

This clonotype has a count of ten or more. This chain joins TRBV20-1 and TRBJ2-5; D is perhaps TRBD2 (5 bases). V dropped 6 bases and J dropped 2 bases, with 25 bases sitting between them. This CDR3 has 17 residues. Germline CDR1 is DFQATT and CDR2 is SNEGSKA (reference sequence). The CDR3 nucleotides read TGCAGTGCCACCCTCGGCCCCCCAGACGGGATACAAGAGACCCAGTACTTC. Translating it yields CSATLGPPDGIQETQYF.

In the case of this clonotype: A far larger clone is one base from this, pointing to a likely read error. This chain links TRBV4-3 with TRBJ2-1, with 8 bases that match TRBD1. Germline V gives CDR1 LGHNA, CDR2 YSLEER. The junction had 10 bases not matched to a gene; V was cut back by 2 bases and J by 10 bases. CDR3 length: 15 amino acids. In DNA, the CDR3 is TGCGCCAGCAGCCAAAGGGGACAGGCTTTGTACGAGCAGTTCTTC. It encodes CASSQRGQALYEQFF.

This clonotype was seen many times. The chain combines TRBV29-1 with TRBJ1-2; possible D gene TRBD1, 5 bases. Trimming pared 5 bases from V and 8 bases from J, leaving 18 bases between. CDR1 is SQVTM and CDR2 is ANQGSEA in the germline V gene. This CDR3 has 13 residues. DNA of the CDR3: TGCAGCGTTAGGGGCCTATTATCTGGGGGCTACACCTTC. Its protein is CSVRGLLSGGYTF.

This clonotype was seen repeatedly, ten times or more. This sequence joins TRBV30 and TRBJ1-1; D unresolved. The CDR3 spans 13 residues. The V and J ends lost 4 bases and 0 bases respectively, with 9 bases between them. The germline gives CDR1 GTSNPN, CDR2 SVGIG (reference sequence). In nucleotides, the CDR3 is TGTGCCTGGATGAATGGGATGAACACTGAAGCTTTCTTT. Its protein product is CAWMNGMNTEAFF.

This chain connects TRBV4-1 to TRBJ2-7, with D tentatively TRBD2 (7 bases). In germline, CDR1 is MGHRA, CDR2 YSYEKL. Trimming left V 4 bases short and J 4 bases short, with 17 bases between. This CDR3 comprises 15 residues. The CDR3 nucleotides are TGCGCCAGCAGCCTCGTCGGGAGGACAGAGTACGAGCAGTACTTC. Protein product: CASSLVGRTEYEQYF.

On this clonotype: A read error may explain this, as a much larger clone is one base away. This chain links TRBV13 with TRBJ1-4, with D possibly TRBD1 on 6 matching bases. Germline-derived CDR1 and CDR2 are PRHDT and FYEKMQ (reference sequence). The CDR3 covers 15 residues. The CDR3 loop reads CASSLDRATNEKRFF. CDR3 nucleotide sequence: TGTGCCAGCAGCTTAGACAGGGCAACTAATGAAAAACGGTTTTTT.

This clonotype was observed at least ten times. This chain links TRBV18 with TRBJ2-4; no clear D gene. V lost 5 bases, J lost 5 bases, and 13 bases lay in between. Germline V CDR1 and CDR2: KGHSH, LQKENI. The CDR3 is 14 residues long. CDR3 sequence: CASSLSPSENIQYF. The CDR3 nucleotides read TGTGCCAGCTCATTGTCACCCTCGGAAAACATTCAGTACTTC.

This clonotype was seen repeatedly, ten times or more. This chain joins TRBV6-2 or TRBV6-3 and TRBJ2-3, with 8 bases lining up with TRBD1. Germline V gene sequence: CDR1 MNHEY, CDR2 SVGEGT. V was pared by 7 bases and J by 4 bases, with 7 bases of the junction left unmatched. The CDR3 spans 14 residues. Here the CDR3 DNA reads TGTGCCAGCACCAATGGACAGGGCCCAGATACGCAGTATTTT. Translation gives CASTNGQGPDTQYF.

The rearrangement joins TRBV7-9 to TRBJ1-6; D is unresolved. Trimming left V 6 bases short and J 10 bases short, with 13 bases between. The CDR3 runs 13 residues. Germline loops: CDR1 SEHNR, CDR2 FQNEAQ (reference sequence). The CDR3 bases are TGTGCCAGCAGATATAGTCTGGGATCACCCCTCCACTTT. Translating gives CASRYSLGSPLHF.

The sample holds many counts of this clonotype. The chain is built from TRBV21-1 and TRBJ2-1; the table's D call, TRBD1, was not checked against the DNA. TRBV21-1 is marked as a pseudogene. This CDR3 is built from 17 residues. The CDR3 DNA reads TGTGCCAGCAGCGCTAAAGACCGGGACAGGGGAGGCAATGAGCAGTTCTTC. Encoded protein: CASSAKDRDRGGNEQFF.

Many counts were recorded for this clonotype. The genes are TRBV5-1 and TRBJ1-1; 7 bases agree with TRBD1. Germline CDR1 SGHRS, CDR2 YFSETQ. This CDR3 has 14 residues. V lost 0 bases to trimming and J lost 6 bases; unmatched junction nucleotides: 5. The DNA of the CDR3 is TGCGCCAGCAGCTTGGACGAGGGGGCGGCTGAAGCTTTCTTT. Its translation is CASSLDEGAAEAFF.

Turning to this clonotype: A far bigger clonotype differs at one base, so this is likely a read error. The chain employs TRBV7-9 and TRBJ2-5, with D unclear. Germline lookup yields CDR1 SEHNR and CDR2 FQNEAQ (reference sequence). CDR3 length: 15 amino acids. CDR3 sequence reads: CASSLGASAAETKYF. As DNA, the CDR3 is TGTGCCAGCAGCTTAGGGGCCTCCGCCGCGGAGACCAAGTACTTC. The full variable domain, completed using reference TRBV7-9 and TRBJ2-5, is DTGVSQNPRHKITKRGQNVTFRCDPISEHNRLYWYRQTLGQGPEFLTYFQNEAQLEKSRLLSDRFSAERPKGSFSTLEIQRTEQGDSAMYLCASSLGASAAETKYFGPGTRLLVL.

This clonotype was observed many times. The chain couples TRBV20-1 to TRBJ2-2; no firm D call. The CDR3 runs to 12 residues. Germline CDR1 and CDR2: DFQATT and SNEGSKA (reference sequence). V dropped 4 bases and J dropped 7 bases, with 10 bases sitting between them. CDR3: CSATRYGGELFF. In DNA, the CDR3 is TGCAGTGCTACCCGATACGGCGGGGAGCTGTTTTTT.

The table lists this clonotype with a few counts. The V and J genes are TRBV6-1 and TRBJ2-6; no definite D call. The V end was cut by 3 bases, the J end by 0 bases, with 6 bases between. The CDR3 consists of 15 residues. Germline V CDR1 and CDR2: MNHNS, SASEGT. Here the CDR3 reads CASSETNSGANVLTF. The CDR3, as DNA: TGTGCCAGCAGTGAGACAAACTCTGGGGCCAACGTCCTGACTTTC.

This clonotype appeared many times. The V gene is TRBV5-4, the J gene TRBJ2-4, with 8 bases fitting TRBD2. Unmatched junction bases numbered 8, after V lost 4 bases and J lost 8 bases. The CDR3 spans 14 residues. Germline V gives CDR1 SGHNT, CDR2 YYREEE (reference sequence). CDR3 amino acids: CASSPRSGSDIQYF. The DNA of the CDR3 is TGTGCCAGCAGCCCCCGGAGCGGGAGTGACATTCAGTACTTC.

This clonotype has at least ten counts. This chain uses TRBV7-2 with TRBJ1-1, with 7 bases lining up with TRBD1. The CDR3 sequence is 15 residues long. J was trimmed by 1 base and V by 2 bases; bases with no gene match: 4. The germline V gene has CDR1 SGHTA and CDR2 FQGNSA. For the CDR3, the DNA is TGTGCCAGCAGCTTAAACCGGGACAGGAACACTGAAGCTTTCTTT. It encodes CASSLNRDRNTEAFF.

This clonotype was found many times. The chain carries TRBV19 and TRBJ2-1; the D is unclear. The CDR3 covers 14 residues. The ends were cut back, 7 bases at V and 1 base at J, with 11 bases in the middle. Per the germline V gene, CDR1 is LNHDA and CDR2 is SQIVND (reference sequence). The DNA of the CDR3 is TGTGCCAGTAACTCGTTCGGGTCCTACAATGAGCAGTTCTTC. Protein sequence: CASNSFGSYNEQFF.

This clonotype has ten or more counts. The chain couples TRBV14 to TRBJ1-3; the D gene is possibly TRBD1 (5 bases). The CDR3 loop spans 15 amino acids. Germline V gene lookup returns CDR1 SGHDN and CDR2 FVKESK. Trimming shortened V by 5 bases and J by 0 bases, and 11 bases separated the two germline ends. The CDR3 DNA is TGTGCCAGCAGCACGGGACGGAGCTCTGGAAACACCATATATTTT. Protein product: CASSTGRSSGNTIYF.

There are many counts of this clonotype. V and J are TRBV7-2 and TRBJ2-5, with TRBD2 as a possible D gene (6 bases). The CDR3 is 15 residues long. Trimming took 2 bases from V and 5 from J, leaving 15 bases between them. The germline V gene has CDR1 SGHTA and CDR2 FQGNSA. CDR3 amino acids: CASSLSRELVETQYF. CDR3 DNA sequence: TGTGCCAGCAGCTTAAGCCGGGAGTTAGTGGAGACCCAGTACTTC.

The sample holds many counts of this clonotype. V and J are TRBV7-9 and TRBJ1-6, with no clear D. V lost 4 bases, J lost 7 bases, and 8 bases lay in between. In germline, CDR1 is SEHNR, CDR2 FQNEAQ (reference sequence). The CDR3 extends over 13 amino acids. The CDR3 region is CASSSTPNSPLHF. For the CDR3, the DNA is TGTGCCAGCAGCTCCACCCCGAATTCACCCCTCCACTTT.

With regard to this clonotype: This may come from a read error, since a much larger clone is one base off. The CDR3 region is CSATKAGIGYEQFF. DNA for the CDR3: TGCAGTGCTACAAAAGCGGGAATCGGGTACGAGCAGTTCTTC. The chain joins TRBV20-1 to TRBJ2-1, with TRBD2 identical over 7 bases. There are 14 residues in the CDR3. With V trimmed by 4 bases and J by 10 bases, 13 bases remained unmatched. From germline, CDR1 is DFQATT and CDR2 SNEGSKA (reference sequence).

V gene TRBV4-2 combines with J gene TRBJ2-1, with a possible D match to TRBD1 (6 bases). The CDR3 is 16 amino acids. V was trimmed by 1 base and J by 0 bases, leaving 10 bases between them. From germline, CDR1 is LGHNA and CDR2 YNFKEQ. The CDR3 region has the DNA TGTGCCAGCAGCCAAGCAGGGGTGAGCTCCTACAATGAGCAGTTCTTC. This translates into CASSQAGVSSYNEQFF.

This clonotype was seen many times. The V and J genes are TRBV30 and TRBJ1-1; possible D gene TRBD1, 6 bases. Trimming removed 3 bases from V and 6 bases from J, with 8 bases in between. Germline CDR1 reads GTSNPN; CDR2 reads SVGIG (reference sequence). The CDR3 spans 11 residues. The chain's CDR3 is CAWRRQAEAFF. As DNA, the CDR3 is TGTGCCTGGAGGAGACAGGCTGAAGCTTTCTTT.

This clonotype was seen only once. A far larger clone is a single base away, which makes a read error likely. The CDR3 loop reads CASSSSPSTVTSGVYNEQFF. In DNA, the CDR3 is TGTGCCAGCAGCTCCTCGCCGAGTACCGTGACTAGCGGGGTTTACAATGAGCAGTTCTTC. The rearrangement links TRBV11-1 to TRBJ2-1, with 11 bases that match TRBD2. Unmatched junction bases numbered 18, after V lost 4 bases and J lost 4 bases. The CDR3 contains 20 residues. Germline V lookup: CDR1 SGHAT, CDR2 FQDESV (reference sequence). Together with reference TRBV11-1 and TRBJ2-1, the CDR3 gives the full variable domain: EAEVAQSPRYKITEKSQAVAFWCDPISGHATLYWYRQILGQGPELLVQFQDESVVDDSQLPKDRFSAERLKGVDSTLKIQPAELGDSAMYLCASSSSPSTVTSGVYNEQFFGPGTRLTVL.

This clonotype was counted many times. CDR3 protein: CASSPPATVRGQETQYF. Written as DNA, the CDR3 is TGCGCCAGCAGCCCCCCGGCAACCGTTCGCGGCCAAGAGACCCAGTACTTC. V and J are TRBV4-1 and TRBJ2-5; D ambiguous. Germline V gene sequence: CDR1 MGHRA, CDR2 YSYEKL. The CDR3 runs 17 residues. Trimming took 4 bases from V and 1 from J, leaving 19 bases between them.